The 14 T cell receptor beta chains reported below all come from one sample, sequenced in a study of cytomegalovirus exposure and HLA in healthy donors. This table comes from immunoSEQ multiplex PCR, and its TCRdb copy is limited to in-frame clones, with some not included. The data show fewer than 200,000 clones, approximately 81% seen once. Sequencing was done on a sample of PBMCs. These receptors were collected from a young man in good health and CMV-seropositive.

The V gene is TRBV9, the J gene TRBJ1-6; 11 bases map to TRBD1. CDR3 length: 19 residues. Germline CDR1 is SGDLS and CDR2 is YYNGEE. Trimming cost V 3 bases and J 4 bases; bases outside gene matches: 12. CDR3 in amino acids: CASSASRDRGLRYNSPLHF. DNA of the CDR3: TGTGCCAGCAGCGCGTCCCGGGACAGGGGGTTGAGGTATAATTCACCCCTCCACTTT.

The V and J genes are TRBV6-1 and TRBJ1-1, with a tentative D call TRBD1 (6 bases). The CDR3 has 13 residues. The germline V gene encodes CDR1 MNHNS and CDR2 SASEGT. V was shortened by 8 bases and J by 7 bases, with 17 bases between the two germline ends. The CDR3 spells CASFFTGLGEAFF. The CDR3 region has the DNA TGTGCCAGCTTCTTCACAGGGTTAGGTGAAGCTTTCTTT.

Note on this clone: At one of its ends the junction is not consistent with the germline gene, which may arise from a read error. J is TRBJ2-3 and V is TRBV25-1; D gene unclear. The CDR3 runs 15 residues. The germline gives CDR1 MGHDK, CDR2 SYGVNS. CDR3 protein: CASGDMSFDTDTQYF. CDR3 nucleotide sequence: TGTGCCAGCGGTGATATGAGTTTCGACACAGATACGCAGTATTTT.

V gene TRBV7-2 combines with J gene TRBJ2-7; the D gene is possibly TRBD2 (6 bases). From germline, CDR1 is SGHTA and CDR2 FQGNSA. The CDR3 is 16 residues long. The ends were cut back, 5 bases at V and 2 bases at J, with 19 bases in the middle. The CDR3 coding sequence is TGTGCCAGCAGCCTCTCTGCTAGCGTCGGTACCTACGAGCAGTACTTC. It encodes CASSLSASVGTYEQYF.

This sequence joins TRBV14 and TRBJ1-4, with 8 bases lining up with TRBD1. The CDR3 contains 15 residues. V was clipped by 4 bases and J by 6 bases; unmatched bases: 7. CDR1 and CDR2 from the germline V gene are SGHDN and FVKESK. CDR3 region: CASSRGQGGYEKLFF. The CDR3 region has the DNA TGTGCCAGCAGCCGCGGACAGGGAGGTTATGAAAAACTGTTTTTT.

This sequence joins TRBV28 and TRBJ2-1; 9 bases line up with TRBD1. CDR1 is MDHEN, CDR2 SYDVKM, per germline. V lost 5 bases to trimming and J lost 3 bases; unmatched junction nucleotides: 5. The CDR3 loop spans 15 amino acids. For the CDR3, the DNA is TGTGCCAGCAGTGCCGGGACAGGGAGCTACAATGAGCAGTTCTTC. This codes for CASSAGTGSYNEQFF. Based on the CDR3 plus reference TRBV28 and TRBJ2-1, the full variable domain is DVKVTQSSRYLVKRTGEKVFLECVQDMDHENMFWYRQDPGLGLRLIYFSYDVKMKEKGDIPEGYSVSREKKERFSLILESASTNQTSMYLCASSAGTGSYNEQFFGPGTRLTVL.

The V call is TRBV21-1, the J call TRBJ2-7; TRBD2, as called in the table, went unchecked against the DNA. TRBV21-1 constitutes a pseudogene. This CDR3 contains 16 residues. CDR3 nucleotide sequence: TGTGCCAGCAGCAAAGATCTAGCGGAAAGCTCCTACGAGCAGTACTTC. Its protein is CASSKDLAESSYEQYF.

The chain combines TRBV27 with TRBJ2-3; TRBD1 aligns across 9 bases. Germline-derived CDR1 and CDR2 are MNHEY and SMNVEV (reference sequence). V lost 6 bases to trimming and J lost 7 bases; unmatched junction nucleotides: 8. The CDR3 is 14 residues long. Here the CDR3 reads CASSWTGVRNTQYF. The CDR3 DNA sequence: TGTGCCAGCAGCTGGACAGGGGTGAGGAATACGCAGTATTTT.

The chain carries TRBV14 and TRBJ2-4; D ambiguous. The CDR3 contains 14 residues. CDR1 is SGHDN and CDR2 is FVKESK in the germline V gene. V lost 1 base to trimming and J lost 0 bases, with 4 bases between them. The CDR3 loop reads CASSQGLAKNIQYF. CDR3 DNA: TGTGCCAGCAGCCAAGGACTAGCCAAAAACATTCAGTACTTC. The full variable domain, in which reference TRBV14 and TRBJ2-4 provide the parts outside the CDR3, is EAGVTQFPSHSVIEKGQTVTLRCDPISGHDNLYWYRRVMGKEIKFLLHFVKESKQDESGMPNNRFLAERTGGTYSTLKVQPAELEDSGVYFCASSQGLAKNIQYFGAGTRLSVL.

The chain uses TRBV27 and TRBJ1-1; D is undetermined. There are 14 residues in the CDR3. Germline lookup yields CDR1 MNHEY and CDR2 SMNVEV (reference sequence). Between the trimmed V and J ends, which lost 2 bases and 1 base, there was a span of 8 bases. CDR3 sequence: CASSLDRTNTEAFF. CDR3 DNA sequence: TGTGCCAGCAGTTTAGATAGAACGAACACTGAAGCTTTCTTT.

V and J are TRBV7-9 and TRBJ1-4, with no clear D. CDR3 length equals 14 residues. Per germline, CDR1 SEHNR and CDR2 FQNEAQ (reference sequence). Trimming took 8 bases from V and 3 from J, leaving 13 bases between them. CDR3 nucleotide sequence: TGTGCCAGCTCTCGGGGTATAGCTAATGAAAAACTGTTTTTT. It is translated as CASSRGIANEKLFF.

The rearrangement joins TRBV13 to TRBJ2-3; TRBD2 might be the D (5 bases). The CDR3 contains 14 residues. Per the germline V gene, CDR1 is PRHDT and CDR2 is FYEKMQ (reference sequence). V was clipped by 0 bases and J by 3 bases, with 7 bases between them. The CDR3 loop reads CASSLGAATDTQYF. CDR3 coding DNA: TGTGCCAGCAGCTTAGGAGCGGCTACAGATACGCAGTATTTT. The full variable domain, completed using reference TRBV13 and TRBJ2-3, is AAGVIQSPRHLIKEKRETATLKCYPIPRHDTVYWYQQGPGQDPQFLISFYEKMQSDKGSIPDRFSAQQFSDYHSELNMSSLELGDSALYFCASSLGAATDTQYFGPGTRLTVL.

The rearrangement joins TRBV28 to TRBJ1-2; TRBD1 aligns across 7 bases. The V and J ends lost 3 bases and 6 bases, in that order; junction bases with no gene match: 4. CDR3 size: 13 residues. Germline CDR1 MDHEN, CDR2 SYDVKM. The CDR3, as DNA: TGTGCCAGCAGTTTGACAGGGCCAGATGGCTACACCTTC. Protein: CASSLTGPDGYTF.

J is TRBJ1-2 and V is TRBV7-9; TRBD1 is a possible D gene (6 bases). Trimming took off 7 bases at V and 4 bases at J, with 13 bases between the two ends. Per the germline V gene, CDR1 is SEHNR and CDR2 is FQNEAQ (reference sequence). The CDR3 has 13 residues. The CDR3 region is CASKKETGYGYTF. The CDR3 region has the DNA TGTGCCAGCAAAAAGGAGACAGGCTATGGCTACACCTTC. The variable domain in full, completed from reference TRBV7-9 and TRBJ1-2, reads DTGVSQNPRHKITKRGQNVTFRCDPISEHNRLYWYRQTLGQGPEFLTYFQNEAQLEKSRLLSDRFSAERPKGSFSTLEIQRTEQGDSAMYLCASKKETGYGYTFGSGTRLTVV.